This T cell receptor (beta chain) is from a study of blood T cell repertoires in COVID-19. Study at large: PBMCs, B-cell-depleted T cells, or T cells provided the cDNA or gDNA that made up the material.

The authors' processing: Amplification of reference gene primers provided the estimated nucleated cell counts. Sequencing was performed with immunoSEQ multiplex PCR; in TCRdb, only in-frame clones are kept and a portion is missing. V, J and clone size are taken as reported in that table, and D and trimming were inferred from the DNA itself. There are around 300,000 clones in the sample; 80% to 90% occur only once, and approximately 9% lies in the top ten. This CDR3 contains 16 residues. Trimming shortened V by 3 bases and J by 0 bases, and 11 bases separated the two germline ends. Germline CDR1 MDHEN, CDR2 SYDVKM.

The chain joins TRBV28 to TRBJ1-4; perhaps TRBD1 as D (5 bases). The TCR sequence derives from a woman aged 45-59 years who had recovered from COVID-19. Input material: peripheral blood. The CDR3, as DNA: TGTGCCAGCAGTTTGGAAGGGGCGGCAACTAATGAAAAACTGTTTTTT. Residues: CASSLEGAATNEKLFF.